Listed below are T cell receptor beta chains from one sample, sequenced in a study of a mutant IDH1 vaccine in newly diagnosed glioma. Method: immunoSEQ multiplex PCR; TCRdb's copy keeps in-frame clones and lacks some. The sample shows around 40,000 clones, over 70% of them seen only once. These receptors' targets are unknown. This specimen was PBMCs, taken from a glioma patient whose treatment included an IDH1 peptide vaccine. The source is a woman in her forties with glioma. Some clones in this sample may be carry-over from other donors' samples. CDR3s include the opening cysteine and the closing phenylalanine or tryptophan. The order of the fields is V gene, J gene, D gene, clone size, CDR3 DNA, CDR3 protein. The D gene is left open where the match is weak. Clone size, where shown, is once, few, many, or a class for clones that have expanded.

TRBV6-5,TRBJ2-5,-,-,TGTGCCAGCAGTCCTCGGCAGGGGCGTCAAGAGACCCAGTACTTC,CASSPRQGRQETQYF
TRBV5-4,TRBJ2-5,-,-,TGTGCCAGCAGCTTACCAGCCGGGGGAGAGACCCAGTACTTC,CASSLPAGGETQYF
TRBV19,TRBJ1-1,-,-,TGTGCCAGTACCAAGAGGACAGATCTGAACACTGAAGCTTTCTTT,CASTKRTDLNTEAFF
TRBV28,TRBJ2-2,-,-,TGTGCCAGCGGGGGGGGGCTGAACACCGGGGAGCTGTTTTTT,CASGGGLNTGELFF
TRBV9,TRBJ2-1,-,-,TGTGCCAGCAGCCGTCTAGCAGCTGAGCAGTTCTTC,CASSRLAAEQFF
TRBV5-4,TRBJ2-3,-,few,TGTGCCAGCAGCTTGAGTGACACAGATACGCAGTATTTT,CASSLSDTDTQYF
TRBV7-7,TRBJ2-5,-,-,TGTGCTAGCAGCTTAGGGCCCTTGGGGGCGCAAGAGACCCAGTACTTC,CASSLGPLGAQETQYF
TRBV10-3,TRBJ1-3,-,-,TGTGCCCGCAGTGAAGGAAACACCATATATTTT,CARSEGNTIYF
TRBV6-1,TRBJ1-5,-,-,TGTGCCAGCAGTGAAATGGGTCAGCCCCAGCATTTT,CASSEMGQPQHF
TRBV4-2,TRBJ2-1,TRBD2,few,TGTGCCAGCAGCCCGGACCCGGCGGGGGGGTGGGGAGGCGATGAGCAGTTCTTC,CASSPDPAGGWGGDEQFF
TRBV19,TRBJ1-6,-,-,TGTGCCAGTAGTACTGGCGACAGATCCTATAATTCACCCCTCCACTTT,CASSTGDRSYNSPLHF
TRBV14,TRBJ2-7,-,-,TGTGCCAGCAGCTTTACGAACGAGCAGTACTTC,CASSFTNEQYF
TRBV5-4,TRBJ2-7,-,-,TGTGCCTCCAGCTTGGGAAGGGTAAGAGGCTACGAGCAGTACTTC,CASSLGRVRGYEQYF
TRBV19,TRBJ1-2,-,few,TGTGCCAGCACCATTGGAGCCTCCCCCCACTATGGCTACACCTTC,CASTIGASPHYGYTF
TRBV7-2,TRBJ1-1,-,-,TGTGCCAGCAGCTCCGAACCCAGGGGCACTGAAGCTTTCTTT,CASSSEPRGTEAFF
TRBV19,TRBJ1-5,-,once,TGTGCCAGTTCCTACCGGGACCGGGCACTTCAGCCCCAGCATTTT,CASSYRDRALQPQHF
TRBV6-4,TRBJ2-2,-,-,TGTGCCAGCAGTGAGTCAGGCACCGGGGAGCTGTTTTTT,CASSESGTGELFF
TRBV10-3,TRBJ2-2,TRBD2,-,TGTGCCATCCTGCTAGCGGGCACCGGGGAGCTGTTTTTT,CAILLAGTGELFF
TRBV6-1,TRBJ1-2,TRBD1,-,TGTGCCAGCAGAGAGGGACAGGGGCCCAATTATGGCTACACCTTC,CASREGQGPNYGYTF
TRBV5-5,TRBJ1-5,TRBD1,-,TGTGCCAGCAGTTCGACAGGGTGGGGCAATCAGCCCCAGCATTTT,CASSSTGWGNQPQHF
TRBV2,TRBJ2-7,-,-,TGTGCCAGCAGCCGGGACTGGGAGCAGTACTTC,CASSRDWEQYF
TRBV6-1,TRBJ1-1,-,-,TGTGCCAGCACCATAGGAGGATCGAACACTGAAGCTTTCTTT,CASTIGGSNTEAFF
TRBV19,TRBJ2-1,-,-,TGTGCCAGTAGCTCCAACGGCGCAGACAATGAGCAGTTCTTC,CASSSNGADNEQFF
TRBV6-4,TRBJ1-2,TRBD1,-,TGTGCCAGCAAGCCCCTATGGGACAGTTATGGCTACACCTTC,CASKPLWDSYGYTF
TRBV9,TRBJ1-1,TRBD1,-,TGTGCCAGCAGCGTAGCGGCGGGACAGATAGAAGCTTTCTTT,CASSVAAGQIEAFF
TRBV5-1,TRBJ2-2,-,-,TGCGCCAGCAGCTCCGCTCCGAACACCGGGGAGCTGTTTTTT,CASSSAPNTGELFF
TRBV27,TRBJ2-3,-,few,TGTGCCAGCAGCCTGACGGAGAGAGATACGCAGTATTTT,CASSLTERDTQYF
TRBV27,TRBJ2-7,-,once,TGTGCCAGCAGCCCCTCCCTGGAGTACGAGCAGTACTTC,CASSPSLEYEQYF
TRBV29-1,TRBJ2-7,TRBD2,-,TGCAGCGTTGGGACTAGCGGGGGCACCTACGAGCAGTACTTC,CSVGTSGGTYEQYF
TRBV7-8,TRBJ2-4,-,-,TGTGCCAGCAGCTTAGACAGGACTCAAAACATTCAGTACTTC,CASSLDRTQNIQYF
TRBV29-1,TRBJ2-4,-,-,TGCAGCACACGGAGAGAAAACATTCAGTACTTC,CSTRRENIQYF
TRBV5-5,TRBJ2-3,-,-,TGTGCCAGCAGCCCAGCCATTAACACAGATACGCAGTATTTT,CASSPAINTDTQYF
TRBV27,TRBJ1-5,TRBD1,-,TGTGCCAGCAGGGACGGGACAGTATCCAATCAGCCCCAGCATTTT,CASRDGTVSNQPQHF
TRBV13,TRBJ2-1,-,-,TGTGCCAGCAGCTTGTCGGGTCGCAATGAGCAGTTCTTC,CASSLSGRNEQFF
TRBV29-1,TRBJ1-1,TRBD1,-,TGCAGCGTCTACGGGACAGGGGCTTTTGTTGCTTTCTTT,CSVYGTGAFVAFF
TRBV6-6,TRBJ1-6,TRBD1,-,TGTACCAGCGGCCGACAGGGGCTGAATTCACCCCTCCACTTT,CTSGRQGLNSPLHF
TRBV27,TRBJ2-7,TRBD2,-,TGTGCCAGCAGTCCACTAGCGGGGTGGGGCGAGCAGTACTTC,CASSPLAGWGEQYF
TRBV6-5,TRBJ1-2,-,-,TGTGCCAGCAGTTACTCAGGAGGTAACTATGGCTACACCTTC,CASSYSGGNYGYTF
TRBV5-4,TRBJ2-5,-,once,TGTGCCAGCAGCTTGGAGCAGGGTCGTTGGGAGACCCAGTACTTC,CASSLEQGRWETQYF
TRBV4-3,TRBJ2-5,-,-,TGCGCCAGCAGCCAAGTCTTTGAGGAGACCCAGTACTTC,CASSQVFEETQYF
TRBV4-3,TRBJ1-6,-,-,TGCGCCAGCAGCCAAGATATGGAGGGGACACCCCTCCACTTT,CASSQDMEGTPLHF
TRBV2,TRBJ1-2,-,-,TGTGCCAGCAGTGAACTGCAGGGTGGCTATGGCTACACCTTC,CASSELQGGYGYTF
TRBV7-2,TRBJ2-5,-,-,TGTGCCAGCACCCCCCAAGAGACCCAGTACTTC,CASTPQETQYF
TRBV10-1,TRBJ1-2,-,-,TGCGCCAGCTGGAGGTACCTGGGGGGCTACACCTTC,CASWRYLGGYTF
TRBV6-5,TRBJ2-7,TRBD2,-,TGTGCCAGCAGTCCCCCGGGTAGCGGGAGATACGAGCAGTACTTC,CASSPPGSGRYEQYF
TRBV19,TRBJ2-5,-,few,TGTGCCAGTAGTATAGGGACAGAGGGAGAGACCCAGTACTTC,CASSIGTEGETQYF
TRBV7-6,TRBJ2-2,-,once,TGTGCCAGCAGCTTAGATCAGGGCCACACCGGGGAGCTGTTTTTT,CASSLDQGHTGELFF
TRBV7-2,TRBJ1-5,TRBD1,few,TGTGCCAGCAGCCCTTGGGGACAGAGCAATCAGCCCCAGCATTTT,CASSPWGQSNQPQHF
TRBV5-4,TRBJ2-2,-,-,TGTGCCAGCAGCCCTATCGACAGCCTCGCCGGGGAGCTGTTTTTT,CASSPIDSLAGELFF
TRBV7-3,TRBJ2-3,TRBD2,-,TGTGCCAGCAGCTTACGGGAGGCAGATACGCAGTATTTT,CASSLREADTQYF
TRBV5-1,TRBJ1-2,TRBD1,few,TGCGCCAGCAGCCCCGGACAGGATAACTATGGCTACACCTTC,CASSPGQDNYGYTF
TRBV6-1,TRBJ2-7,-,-,TGTGCCAGCATGCGGGGGCCTTTCGAAGAGCAGTACTTC,CASMRGPFEEQYF
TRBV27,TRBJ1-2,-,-,TGTGCCAGCGGGGGGGGTTTGGGCTACACCTTC,CASGGGLGYTF
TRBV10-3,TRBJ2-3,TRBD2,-,TGTGCCATCCTTACGGGGGGTACGCAGTATTTT,CAILTGGTQYF
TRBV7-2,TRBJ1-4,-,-,TGTGCCAGCAGCTTAGGAGGGTATAATGAAAAACTGTTTTTT,CASSLGGYNEKLFF
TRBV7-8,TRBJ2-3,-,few,TGTGCCAGCAGCCAGAGCGCAGATACGCAGTATTTT,CASSQSADTQYF
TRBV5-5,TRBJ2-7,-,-,TGTGCCAGCAGCCAGAGACGCAGGGGTTCCTACGAGCAGTACTTC,CASSQRRRGSYEQYF
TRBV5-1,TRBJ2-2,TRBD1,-,TGCGCCAGCAGCTTGGGACAGGGGAGCGACACCGGGGAGCTGTTTTTT,CASSLGQGSDTGELFF
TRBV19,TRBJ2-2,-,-,TGTGCCAGTAGTAGTGACACCGGGGAGCTGTTTTTT,CASSSDTGELFF